A single sample gave rise to the 3 T cell receptor beta chains below, sequenced in a study of T cells in women clearing cervical HPV infection. Generated by immunoSEQ multiplex PCR, the TCRdb table keeps only in-frame clones and is missing some. This sample carries approximately 31,000 clones, with roughly 7.3% going to the ten biggest clones. Sequenced material: blood buffy coat. The receptors derive from a woman between 18 and 69 years old with a cervical HPV16 infection that either progressed to CIN3+ or cleared (not recorded which).

Concerning this clone: The sequence runs out 3 residues before the end of the CDR3; the remainder is reconstructed from the germline J gene. The V and J genes are TRBV7-9 and TRBJ2-2, with TRBD1 matching 7 bases. Germline V gives CDR1 SEHNR, CDR2 FQNEAQ (reference sequence). The CDR3 covers 14 residues. Partial CDR3 DNA: TGTGCCAGCAGCCCGCGACAGGGCCATACGGGG. Amino acid sequence: CASSPRQGHTG. The full CDR3 sequence reads CASSPRQGHTGLFF.

Comments on this clone: The CDR3 is cut off 3 residues early in the read; its end comes from the germline J gene. The gene calls are TRBV7-3 and TRBJ2-6; possible D gene TRBD1, 5 bases. The V gene lost 4 bases and the J gene lost 0 bases, with 10 bases spanning the gap. The CDR3 runs 16 residues. From germline, CDR1 is SGHTA and CDR2 FQGTGA. This CDR3 is CASSSRQISGANVLTF. The sequenced CDR3 bases are TGTGCCAGCAGCTCTAGACAGATCTCTGGGGCCAACGTC.

Regarding this clone: The sequenced fragment ends 3 residues before the CDR3 boundary, so the rest is inferred from the germline J gene. The chain uses TRBV12-3 or TRBV12-4 and TRBJ1-3, with 8 bases matching TRBD1. The trim removed 5 bases at V and 8 bases at J, leaving 8 bases unmatched. This CDR3 comprises 14 residues. CDR3 sequence: CASSDNRGADTIYF. The CDR3 bases that were read are TGTGCCAGCAGTGACAACAGGGGGGCAGACACC.